Each of the 12 T cell receptor beta chains below was sequenced from the same sample in a study of blood T cells in healthy people across ages. A second about 7 to 11 cycle PCR used barcoded and J-beta primers. TCRdb recomputed calls from the 5' RACE reads with MiXCR, one row per CDR3 protein. The table includes just under 750,000 distinct CDR3 sequences, 22% detected once. Input material: blood. These receptors all stem from an older man in good health.

The genes are TRBV5-1 and TRBJ2-1; unclear D gene. CDR3 length: 13 amino acids. Germline lookup yields CDR1 SGHRS and CDR2 YFSETQ. Trimming cost V 0 bases and J 8 bases, with 9 bases left between them. The CDR3 sequence is CASSLALYDEQFF. The DNA for the CDR3 is TGCGCCAGCAGCTTGGCTTTGTACGATGAGCAGTTCTTC.

The genes are TRBV12-3 or TRBV12-4 and TRBJ2-1, with D unclear. This CDR3 is 12 amino acids long. V lost 7 bases and J lost 9, with 13 bases in between. CDR3 coding DNA: TGTGCCAGCACCCCAAACAGCCCTGAGCAGTTCTTC. Its protein product is CASTPNSPEQFF.

This chain connects TRBV9 to TRBJ2-1, with a possible D match to TRBD2 (6 bases). V was clipped by 4 bases and J by 10 bases, with 18 bases between them. In germline, CDR1 is SGDLS, CDR2 YYNGEE. The CDR3 consists of 14 residues. The CDR3 is CASSPRGSGGEQFF. CDR3 nucleotides: TGTGCCAGCAGCCCCCGGGGTAGCGGAGGAGAGCAGTTCTTC.

The chain couples TRBV18 to TRBJ2-5; D is possibly TRBD2 (7 bases). The V gene's germline CDR1 is KGHSH and CDR2 LQKENI. The CDR3 extends over 15 amino acids. Trimming pared 2 bases from V and 1 base from J, leaving 11 bases between. This CDR3 reads CASSPWGGSQETQYF. In DNA, the CDR3 is TGTGCCAGCTCACCATGGGGGGGCTCCCAAGAGACCCAGTACTTC.

This clonotype was recorded once. The chain combines TRBV20-1 with TRBJ2-3, with 8 positions matching TRBD2. The junction had 6 bases not matched to a gene; V was cut back by 1 base and J by 0 bases. This CDR3 region has 16 residues. CDR1 and CDR2 (germline): DFQATT, SNEGSKA (reference sequence). DNA for the CDR3: TGCAGTGCTAGAGCCTCGGGGGGGGGAAGCACAGATACGCAGTATTTT. Translated, it gives CSARASGGGSTDTQYF.

The chain employs TRBV29-1 and TRBJ2-1, with unresolved D. The CDR3 covers 12 residues. Trimming stripped 7 bases from V and 5 bases from J, with 12 bases between. Looked up from germline, CDR1 is SQVTM and CDR2 is ANQGSEA. CDR3 bases: TGCAGCGCCGAGAACAGAAACAATGAGCAGTTCTTC. Its translation: CSAENRNNEQFF.

CDR3 in amino acids: CASSPGQAHLGLFF. As DNA, the CDR3 is TGTGCCAGCTCGCCGGGACAGGCCCATCTCGGACTGTTTTTT. This rearrangement joins TRBV18 to TRBJ1-4; TRBD1 aligns across 8 bases. The V gene's germline CDR1 is KGHSH and CDR2 LQKENI. Germline trimming cut 6 bases from V and 13 bases from J; bases unmatched to any gene: 13. The CDR3 covers 14 residues. The full variable domain, in which reference TRBV18 and TRBJ1-4 provide the parts outside the CDR3, is NAGVMQNPRHLVRRRGQEARLRCSPMKGHSHVYWYRQLPEEGLKFMVYLQKENIIDESGMPKERFSAEFPKEGPSILRIQQVVRGDSAAYFCASSPGQAHLGLFFGSGTQLSVL.

The rearrangement links TRBV20-1 to TRBJ1-3; the match to TRBD1 covers 10 bases. The ends lost 0 bases at V and 2 bases at J; junction bases unmatched: 1. The germline V gene encodes CDR1 DFQATT and CDR2 SNEGSKA (reference sequence). The CDR3 has 15 residues. The CDR3 loop is CSAREGTGAGNTIYF. The CDR3 nucleotides are TGCAGTGCTAGAGAGGGGACAGGGGCTGGAAACACCATATATTTT.

The V and J genes are TRBV5-6 and TRBJ2-5; tentatively, D is TRBD2 (5 bases). The CDR3 covers 15 residues. Germline CDR1 and CDR2: SGHDT and YYEEEE. V dropped 4 bases and J dropped 5 bases, with 18 bases sitting between them. The CDR3: CASSPSPLGGETQYF. Here the CDR3 DNA reads TGTGCCAGCAGCCCATCTCCACTAGGCGGGGAGACCCAGTACTTC.

This clonotype has more than one count but fewer than ten. CDR3 nucleotide sequence: TGCGCCAGCAGCTCCCGACCTTCCGGGACACTAAACTCTGGGGCCAACGTCCTGACTTTC. This encodes CASSSRPSGTLNSGANVLTF. The V and J genes are TRBV5-1 and TRBJ2-6, with D possibly matching TRBD1 (6 bases). In germline, CDR1 is SGHRS, CDR2 YFSETQ. Trimming cost V 3 bases and J 0 bases, with 22 bases left between them. This CDR3 has 20 amino acids.

The CDR3 region is CASSLHLQGEAFF. DNA of the CDR3: TGTGCCAGCAGTTTACATCTTCAGGGGGAAGCTTTCTTT. The gene calls are TRBV28 and TRBJ1-1; tentative D call: TRBD1 (6 bases). The V and J ends lost 2 bases and 8 bases respectively, with 12 bases between them. CDR3 length equals 13 residues. The germline V gene encodes CDR1 MDHEN and CDR2 SYDVKM.

This clonotype was detected only a few times. The chain joins TRBV28 to TRBJ2-5; 9 bases are shared with TRBD1. Trimming cost V 5 bases and J 4 bases; bases outside gene matches: 14. Per the germline V gene, CDR1 is MDHEN and CDR2 is SYDVKM. This CDR3 comprises 17 residues. DNA of the CDR3: TGTGCCAGCAGTCCGCCTCGTGGGACAGGGAAGCGAGAGACCCAGTACTTC. This sequence encodes CASSPPRGTGKRETQYF.